This T cell receptor (beta chain) was identified during a study of blood T cell repertoires in COVID-19. Cohort 3 recovered donors had two negative PCRs, clearance, or symptom resolution. This clone was seen once. Trimming shortened V by 3 bases and J by 3 bases, and 14 bases separated the two germline ends. Germline CDR1 and CDR2: MGHRA and YSYEKL. The CDR3 spans 16 residues. Produced via immunoSEQ multiplex PCR; TCRdb's table is partial and in-frame only. The table has approximately 440,000 clones, about nine tenths seen once. What was sequenced was PBMCs or T cells enriched from blood (not recorded which). The TCR originated in a man between 18 and 29 years old who had recovered from COVID-19. This chain joins TRBV4-1 and TRBJ1-4; no firm D call. CDR3 sequence: CASSHPRRQPNEKLFF. The CDR3 bases are TGCGCCAGCAGCCACCCTCGCCGACAACCTAATGAAAAACTGTTTTTT.